The T cell receptor beta chain described here comes from a study of T cell responses to AZD1222 COVID-19 vaccine. Findings of the study overall: Donors skewed white British and female; clonal diversity was possibly underestimated.

Trimming cost V 4 bases and J 0 bases; bases outside gene matches: 15. The CDR3 has 19 residues. CDR1 is KGHSH and CDR2 is LQKENI in the germline V gene. The analysis combined second doses at about 4 or about 12 weeks. On this clone itself: The antigen is undetermined.

Only in-frame clones appear in the TCRdb table, and some are missing; sequencing was by immunoSEQ multiplex PCR. The sample lists around 130,000 clones; nearly 90% were seen once. The clonotype comes from an adult who received the AZD1222 COVID-19 vaccine. The V call is TRBV18, the J call TRBJ1-5; TRBD1 aligns across 7 bases. Sequenced here: peripheral blood, sampled 28 days after the second AZD1222 dose. CDR3 DNA: TGTGCCAGCTCACTCAATTCACCACAGGGGAAGGATAGCAATCAGCCCCAGCATTTT. Protein: CASSLNSPQGKDSNQPQHF.